The 25 T cell receptor beta chains listed next were all sequenced from one sample in a study of tumor-infiltrating lymphocytes in primary liver carcinoma. For blood RNA, unsorted whole blood served as the source, and germline DNA was extracted too. Synthesis of TCR beta cDNA was carried out from 500 ng total RNA with a constant-region primer. What produced the TCR beta libraries was three nested multiplex PCR rounds using slightly modified ARM-PCR. Investigators reported that the first two PCR rounds, at 10 cycles each, used TRBV1-TRBV30 forward primers with a C-beta reverse primer. A single record per CDR3 protein comes from TCRdb applying MiXCR to the multiplex PCR reads. The sample carries more than 150,000 distinct CDR3 sequences, 60% recorded once. Sequencing was performed on peripheral blood. These receptor sequences come from a man between 40 and 49 years old with primary liver carcinoma and hepatitis B virus infection.

This clonotype was picked up a small number of times. The rearrangement links TRBV29-1 to TRBJ2-1; D is unclear. This CDR3 is built from 10 residues. Deletions cut 4 bases from V and 12 bases from J, with 10 bases between. CDR1 is SQVTM and CDR2 is ANQGSEA in the germline V gene. In DNA, the CDR3 is TGCAGCGTTGCCCCAGTGGTGCAGTTCTTC. It codes for CSVAPVVQFF.

V gene TRBV5-4 combines with J gene TRBJ2-7, with 7 bases that match TRBD2. CDR1 is SGHNT and CDR2 is YYREEE in the germline V gene (reference sequence). Trimming took 3 bases from V and 0 from J; bases not matched to a gene: 12. This CDR3 comprises 17 residues. The CDR3 protein is CASSSSDAGESSYEQYF. DNA of the CDR3: TGTGCCAGCAGCTCGTCTGACGCGGGAGAAAGCTCCTACGAGCAGTACTTC.

A word on this clonotype: The junction and the germline gene differ at one end; a read error may be behind it. This chain joins TRBV28 and TRBJ2-5; maybe TRBD1 (6 bases). This CDR3 contains 12 residues. CDR1 and CDR2 from the germline V gene are MDHEN and SYDVKM. CDR3 in DNA: TGCATGACAGGAAGGGATGGGGAGACCCAGTACTTC. The encoded protein is CMTGRDGETQYF.

As regards this clonotype: One base away lies a much larger clone, so this may be a sequencing read error. DNA for the CDR3: TGTGCCGGCAGTTTAGATCCAGGGTGGGGCTATGGCTACACCTTC. Amino acids: CAGSLDPGWGYGYTF. The V and J genes are TRBV12-3 or TRBV12-4 and TRBJ1-2; D is perhaps TRBD1 (5 bases). The CDR3 has 15 residues.

CDR3 nucleotide sequence: TGTGCCAGCAGTTTAGGGATGACTAGCGGGAGTGCTAGAGATACGCAGTATTTT. Translated: CASSLGMTSGSARDTQYF. The chain uses TRBV28 and TRBJ2-3; 12 bases map to TRBD2. This CDR3 has 18 residues. Trimming cost V 2 bases and J 5 bases; bases outside gene matches: 11. The germline V gene encodes CDR1 MDHEN and CDR2 SYDVKM.

The gene calls are TRBV14 and TRBJ1-2; D call uncertain. The CDR3 is made up of 22 amino acids. In germline, CDR1 is SGHDN, CDR2 FVKESK. The V and J ends lost 0 bases and 0 bases respectively, with 29 bases between them. The CDR3 DNA reads as TGTGCCAGCAGCCAAGATGAACAAATAATCCGGCGGTCCCTGAGTTCTAACTATGGCTACACCTTC. This sequence encodes CASSQDEQIIRRSLSSNYGYTF.

This clonotype was recorded only once. A much larger clone sits a single nucleotide away, making a read error possible. The chain recombines TRBV11-2 with TRBJ2-7; 13 nucleotides align to TRBD2. The CDR3 extends over 16 amino acids. The V gene's germline CDR1 is SGHAT and CDR2 FQNNGV. For the CDR3, the DNA is TGTGCCAACAGCTTGGACTGGACTAGCGGGAGCTACGGGCAGTACTTC. It translates to CANSLDWTSGSYGQYF.

The chain recombines TRBV5-4 with TRBJ1-2, with D unresolved. The CDR3 is 14 residues long. V was clipped by 5 bases and J by 7 bases, with 18 bases between them. Germline V gives CDR1 SGHNT, CDR2 YYREEE (reference sequence). CDR3 region: CASRPEDPSGGYTF. DNA of the CDR3: TGTGCCAGCAGGCCCGAGGATCCTAGTGGTGGCTACACCTTC.

A note on this clonotype: A read error may explain this, as a much larger clone is one base away. The V call is TRBV11-3, the J call TRBJ2-5; D perhaps matches TRBD1 (6 bases). The length of the CDR3 is 15 residues. Looked up from germline, CDR1 is SGHNT and CDR2 is YENEEA. V shed 7 bases and J shed 1 base, with 16 bases lying between them. The CDR3 is CASTLGLGGQETQYF. CDR3 nucleotide sequence: TGTGCCAGCACCTTGGGGCTAGGGGGCCAAGAGACCCAGTACTTC.

The chain employs TRBV29-1 and TRBJ2-7; 7 positions match TRBD1. Looked up from germline, CDR1 is SQVTM and CDR2 is ANQGSEA. The V and J ends lost 4 bases and 6 bases, in that order; junction bases with no gene match: 3. This CDR3 spans 11 amino acids. The CDR3: CSVGDRAEQYF. The DNA for the CDR3 is TGCAGCGTTGGAGACAGGGCCGAGCAGTACTTC.

The sample holds a few counts of this clonotype. V usage is TRBV7-9 and J usage is TRBJ2-4; 11 nucleotides line up with TRBD2. Germline CDR1 is SEHNR and CDR2 is FQNEAQ (reference sequence). With 5 bases clipped from V and 0 bases from J, the junction kept 6 bases outside the gene matches. The length of the CDR3 is 17 residues. CDR3 residues: CASSHGTSGIAKNIQYF. The CDR3 bases are TGTGCCAGCAGCCACGGGACTAGCGGAATAGCCAAAAACATTCAGTACTTC.

This clonotype occurred a few times. The chain employs TRBV12-3 or TRBV12-4 and TRBJ2-7, with TRBD2 matching 10 bases. V gave up 2 bases and J gave up 6 bases; unmatched junction bases: 7. The length of the CDR3 is 15 residues. The chain's CDR3 is CASSLRTSGVSEQYF. CDR3 nucleotides: TGTGCCAGCAGTTTAAGGACTAGCGGAGTGAGCGAGCAGTACTTC.

The chain employs TRBV6-2 or TRBV6-3 and TRBJ1-5; no clear D gene. The CDR3 contains 14 residues. Germline CDR1 is MNHEY and CDR2 is SVGEGT. Trimming pared 9 bases from V and 10 bases from J, leaving 22 bases between. The CDR3 DNA follows: TGTGCCAGGACCAAGGCCCCAGGTTGTGTTCCCCAGCATTTT. This translates into CARTKAPGCVPQHF.

This clonotype was detected many times. The J gene is TRBJ1-4, the V gene TRBV11-2, with unresolved D. The length of the CDR3 is 15 residues. Germline lookup yields CDR1 SGHAT and CDR2 FQNNGV. V gave up 5 bases and J gave up 0 bases, with 10 bases separating them. The CDR3 DNA sequence: TGTGCCAGCAGCGGGAGGCTTGCAACTAATGAAAAACTGTTTTTT. It yields the protein CASSGRLATNEKLFF.

This clonotype was observed a handful of times. One base away lies a much larger clone, so this may be a sequencing read error. The rearrangement joins TRBV11-2 to TRBJ2-7; D may correspond to TRBD1 or TRBD2 (6 bases each). CDR3 length equals 13 residues. The germline V gene encodes CDR1 SGHAT and CDR2 FQNNGV. CDR3 sequence reads: CASSPGGPEEHYF. CDR3 DNA: TGTGCCAGCAGCCCCGGGGGCCCGGAAGAGCATTACTTC.

To note about this clonotype: Given the absence of the conserved phenylalanine or tryptophan at the CDR3 end, a read error is likely. V is TRBV4-1 and J is TRBJ1-6; D gene unclear. The CDR3 sequence is 16 residues long. Trimming took off 1 base at V and 5 bases at J, with 12 bases between the two ends. The germline V gene has CDR1 MGHRA and CDR2 YSYEKL. In nucleotides, the CDR3 is TGCGCCAGCAGCCAAGGCCCAGGATGGGATAATTCACCCCTCCACTCT. This translates into CASSQGPGWDNSPLHS.

As to this clonotype: This may be a read error, as it is one base from a much larger clone. CDR3 bases: TGTGCCAGCAGCTTTACTGGCGGAAGCACAGATACGCAGTATTTT. It codes for CASSFTGGSTDTQYF. This rearrangement joins TRBV11-2 to TRBJ2-3, with D hard to call. In germline, CDR1 is SGHAT, CDR2 FQNNGV. V gave up 3 bases and J gave up 0 bases, with 10 bases separating them. This CDR3 spans 15 amino acids. The full variable domain, rest sourced from reference TRBV11-2 and TRBJ2-3, is EAGVAQSPRYKIIEKRQSVAFWCNPISGHATLYWYQQILGQGPKLLIQFQNNGVVDDSQLPKDRFSAERLKGVDSTLKIQPAKLEDSAVYLCASSFTGGSTDTQYFGPGTRLTVL.

CDR3 coding DNA: TGTGCCAGCAACCCTGGACTAGCGGGAGCTATTAAGGATGAGCAGTTCTTC. As protein: CASNPGLAGAIKDEQFF. V and J are TRBV6-5 and TRBJ2-1; 13 positions agree with TRBD2. Per the germline V gene, CDR1 is MNHEY and CDR2 is SVGAGI. V gave up 7 bases and J gave up 8 bases; unmatched junction bases: 14. The CDR3 spans 17 residues.

Of note for this clonotype: The junction departs from the called germline gene at one end, perhaps through a read error. J is TRBJ2-7 and V is TRBV29-1, with 7 positions matching TRBD2. The CDR3 loop spans 13 amino acids. Germline CDR1 is SQVTM and CDR2 is ANQGSEA. Written as DNA, the CDR3 is TGCAGCGTTGAACTAGCGGTAGACTACGAGCAGTATTTC. Encoded protein: CSVELAVDYEQYF.

V is TRBV28 and J is TRBJ2-7; 7 nucleotides agree with TRBD1. CDR1 is MDHEN, CDR2 SYDVKM, per germline. CDR3 length equals 14 residues. V dropped 5 bases and J dropped 4; count of bases not matched to a gene: 8. The CDR3 is CASSRDSKRYEQYF. CDR3 coding DNA: TGTGCCAGCAGTCGGGACAGTAAACGTTACGAGCAGTACTTC.

Concerning this clonotype: Possible read error: a much larger clone is one base away. The V call is TRBV11-2, the J call TRBJ2-3; no clear D. Germline CDR1 reads SGHAT; CDR2 reads FQNNGV. The CDR3 spans 14 residues. The CDR3 bases are TGTGCCAGCAACTTAGTAGTCCGGGCAGATACGCAGTATTTT. It specifies CASNLVVRADTQYF.

This sequence joins TRBV24-1 and TRBJ2-1; 7 nucleotides agree with TRBD2. The CDR3 runs to 16 residues. In germline, CDR1 is KGHDR, CDR2 SFDVKD. After removal of 0 bases from V and 7 bases from J, the junction contained 8 bases not matched to a gene. The CDR3, as DNA: TGTGCCACCAGTGATTTGGGGGCGGGGGTACGAAATGAGCAGTTCTTC. Translating gives CATSDLGAGVRNEQFF.

This rearrangement joins TRBV12-3 or TRBV12-4 to TRBJ1-1; unclear D gene. Deletions cut 5 bases from V and 8 bases from J, with 12 bases between. The CDR3 totals 12 residues. CDR3 bases: TGTGCCAGCAGTCTTCAGAGTGTCGAAGCTTTCTTT. It is translated as CASSLQSVEAFF.

Concerning this clonotype: This may stem from a read error, because a much larger clone lies one nucleotide away. The chain carries TRBV12-3 or TRBV12-4 and TRBJ2-5, with D possibly matching TRBD2 (6 bases). V lost 8 bases and J 2 bases, leaving 12 bases between the germline ends. This CDR3 region has 13 residues. The CDR3 loop is CASLVAEQETQYF. Here the CDR3 DNA reads TGTGCCAGCCTGGTAGCGGAGCAAGAGACCCAGTACTTC.

Of note for this clonotype: Being one base from a much bigger clone, this may be a read error. The V and J genes are TRBV11-1 and TRBJ1-4; possible D gene TRBD1, 6 bases. The CDR3 contains 15 residues. Looked up from germline, CDR1 is SGHAT and CDR2 is FQDESV (reference sequence). CDR3 amino acids: CASSSGWDNNDKLFF. The CDR3 DNA is TGTGCCAGCAGCTCCGGATGGGACAACAATGATAAACTGTTTTTT.